One sample yielded the 7 T cell receptor beta chains listed below, sequenced in a study of long-term antiretroviral therapy in people with HIV. immunoSEQ v3.0 was run at survey level. Using immunoSEQ multiplex PCR, the repertoire was profiled, and TCRdb retains in-frame clones only, with some absent. The table has around 17,000 clones, roughly 95% seen once. The sample consisted of unsorted PBMCs, taken around 10 years after starting antiretroviral therapy. These TCRs come from a man between 25 and 39 years old with HIV.

The chain couples TRBV28 to TRBJ2-1, with D perhaps matching TRBD1 or TRBD2 (6 bases each). The CDR3 is 14 residues long. Germline CDR1 and CDR2: MDHEN and SYDVKM. V lost 4 bases and J 4 bases, leaving 11 bases between the germline ends. The CDR3 loop reads CASSSGEVYNEQFF. DNA of the CDR3: TGTGCCAGCAGTTCAGGGGAGGTTTACAATGAGCAGTTCTTC.

The chain joins TRBV6-6 to TRBJ2-1; D is perhaps TRBD1 (7 bases). The CDR3 has 16 residues. Germline lookup yields CDR1 MNHNY and CDR2 SVGAGI (reference sequence). With 0 bases removed from V and 6 bases from J, the gap between germline ends came to 15 bases. CDR3 residues: CASSYSSQGGRNEQFF. CDR3 nucleotides: TGTGCCAGCAGTTACTCGAGTCAGGGGGGTCGCAATGAGCAGTTCTTC.

V usage is TRBV6-6 and J usage is TRBJ2-1; 14 bases are shared with TRBD2. The J segment lost 10 bases and the V segment lost 6 bases, leaving 8 bases of the junction unmatched. The CDR3 spans 15 residues. CDR1 and CDR2 (germline): MNHNY, SVGAGI (reference sequence). CDR3 bases: TGTGCCAGCAGCCCTCCCGGGACTAGCGGGGGCGAGCAGTTCTTC. Its translation: CASSPPGTSGGEQFF.

This clone appeared once. This chain connects TRBV28 to TRBJ2-7, with D tentatively TRBD1 (6 bases). CDR3 length: 13 amino acids. Trimming left V 4 bases short and J 7 bases short, with 14 bases between. Germline CDR1 MDHEN, CDR2 SYDVKM. The CDR3 sequence: CASSSDSRGEQYF. The CDR3 DNA sequence: TGTGCCAGCAGTTCGGACAGTCGAGGGGAGCAGTACTTC.

V and J are TRBV7-2 and TRBJ1-2, with 9 bases lining up with TRBD1. The germline CDR1 and CDR2 sequences are SGHTA and FQGNSA. The J segment lost 6 bases and the V segment lost 5 bases, leaving 4 bases of the junction unmatched. This CDR3 contains 13 residues. DNA of the CDR3: TGTGCCAGCAGCCCGACAGGGGGGGATGGCTACACCTTC. It encodes CASSPTGGDGYTF.

The V and J genes are TRBV29-1 and TRBJ2-6, with D maybe TRBD1 (6 bases). Germline V lookup: CDR1 SQVTM, CDR2 ANQGSEA. V was clipped by 4 bases and J by 0 bases, with 19 bases between them. The CDR3 is 18 residues long. The CDR3 nucleotides are TGCAGCGTTGGTAGCCAGGCAGGGGTCTCCTCTGGGGCCAACGTCCTGACTTTC. Amino acids: CSVGSQAGVSSGANVLTF.

J is TRBJ2-7 and V is TRBV7-9, with a possible D match to TRBD2 (6 bases). The germline V gene encodes CDR1 SEHNR and CDR2 FQNEAQ (reference sequence). V lost 3 bases and J 5 bases, leaving 8 bases between the germline ends. This CDR3 contains 12 residues. The CDR3 coding sequence is TGTGCCAGCAGCTTGGAGGGAAACGAGCAGTACGTC. Protein sequence: CASSLEGNEQYV.